Each of the 8 T cell receptor beta chains below was sequenced from the same sample in a study of shared T cell receptors in the human thymus. Data came from immunoSEQ multiplex PCR; TCRdb stores just in-frame clones and leaves some out. The sample yields about 610,000 clones, approximately 87% seen once. A further study also used this sample, focusing on human thymus T cells.

The sample was thymocytes. These receptors were obtained from a boy less than two years old with a congenital heart defect.

The V call is TRBV28, the J call TRBJ2-7; 15 bases align to TRBD2. V dropped 6 bases and J dropped 0; count of bases not matched to a gene: 6. CDR3 length equals 17 residues. From germline, CDR1 is MDHEN and CDR2 SYDVKM. The DNA of the CDR3 is TGTGCCAGCAGCCGGACTAGCGGGAGGGCCAACTCCTACGAGCAGTACTTC. This codes for CASSRTSGRANSYEQYF.

The chain links TRBV14 to TRBJ2-7; D might be TRBD1 (6 bases). Germline CDR1 is SGHDN and CDR2 is FVKESK. Trimming removed 4 bases from V and 5 bases from J, with 6 bases in between. This CDR3 region has 11 residues. The CDR3 sequence: CASSRQDEQYF. DNA of the CDR3: TGTGCCAGCAGCCGACAGGACGAGCAGTACTTC.

This chain connects TRBV5-6 to TRBJ1-4; maybe TRBD1 (5 bases). The CDR3 has 15 amino acids. Germline V CDR1 and CDR2: SGHDT, YYEEEE. With 0 bases removed from V and 6 bases from J, the gap between germline ends came to 12 bases. The CDR3 region has the DNA TGTGCCAGCAGCTTGGTCAGGCAGGGCCATGAAAAACTGTTTTTT. It translates to CASSLVRQGHEKLFF.

V usage is TRBV27 and J usage is TRBJ2-7; possibly TRBD2 for D (5 bases). The V and J ends lost 5 bases and 0 bases respectively, with 17 bases between them. Germline CDR1 and CDR2: MNHEY and SMNVEV (reference sequence). The CDR3 has 16 residues. This CDR3 is CASSPQRLRSSYEQYF. CDR3 nucleotide sequence: TGTGCCAGCAGTCCCCAGCGGCTAAGGAGCTCCTACGAGCAGTACTTC.

The chain joins TRBV7-2 to TRBJ2-1, with D unresolved. The CDR3 is 16 amino acids. The V end lost 0 bases, the J end lost 3 bases, and 12 bases lay between the germline ends. Per the germline V gene, CDR1 is SGHTA and CDR2 is FQGNSA. The chain's CDR3 is CASSLAWQQYYNEQFF. The CDR3 DNA sequence: TGTGCCAGCAGCTTAGCGTGGCAACAGTACTACAATGAGCAGTTCTTC.

This clone was seen just once. V and J are TRBV5-6 and TRBJ1-1, with 11 bases aligning to TRBD1. V gave up 4 bases and J gave up 4 bases; unmatched junction bases: 12. Germline loops: CDR1 SGHDT, CDR2 YYEEEE. The CDR3 is 17 amino acids. CDR3 DNA sequence: TGTGCCAGCAGCAAACCTGGACAGGGGGCTCGGAGCACTGAAGCTTTCTTT. Translation: CASSKPGQGARSTEAFF.

The chain couples TRBV29-1 to TRBJ2-6, with 15 nucleotides matching TRBD2. V shed 4 bases, J shed 0 bases, and the junction held 7 bases outside the gene matches. Germline V gives CDR1 SQVTM, CDR2 ANQGSEA. The CDR3 is 19 amino acids. Here the CDR3 reads CSVVPGLAGGPSGANVLTF. DNA for the CDR3: TGCAGCGTTGTCCCGGGACTAGCGGGAGGACCCTCTGGGGCCAACGTCCTGACTTTC.

The chain uses TRBV27 and TRBJ1-1; 8 positions agree with TRBD1. Germline-derived CDR1 and CDR2 are MNHEY and SMNVEV (reference sequence). The CDR3 covers 14 residues. With V trimmed by 3 bases and J by 6 bases, 6 bases remained unmatched. The CDR3 here is CASSLAGGFAEAFF. CDR3 DNA sequence: TGTGCCAGCAGTTTGGCAGGGGGCTTCGCTGAAGCTTTCTTT.